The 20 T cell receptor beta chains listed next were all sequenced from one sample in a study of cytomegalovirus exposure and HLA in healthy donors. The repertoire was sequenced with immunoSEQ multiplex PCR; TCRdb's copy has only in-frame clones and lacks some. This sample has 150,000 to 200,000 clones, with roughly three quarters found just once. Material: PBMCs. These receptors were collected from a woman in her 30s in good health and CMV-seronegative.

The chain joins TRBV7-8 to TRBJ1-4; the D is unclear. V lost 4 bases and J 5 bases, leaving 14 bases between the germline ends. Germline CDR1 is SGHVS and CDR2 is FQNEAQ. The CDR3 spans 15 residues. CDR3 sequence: CASSSNSLGNEKLFF. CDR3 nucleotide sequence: TGTGCCAGCAGCTCGAACTCCCTGGGCAATGAAAAACTGTTTTTT.

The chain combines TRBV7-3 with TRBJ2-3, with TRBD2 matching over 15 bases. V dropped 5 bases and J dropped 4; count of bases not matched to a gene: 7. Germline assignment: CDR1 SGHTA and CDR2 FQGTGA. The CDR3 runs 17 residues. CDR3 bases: TGTGCCAGCAGCGTCGGGACTAGCGGGGGGCTGGCAGATACGCAGTATTTT. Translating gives CASSVGTSGGLADTQYF.

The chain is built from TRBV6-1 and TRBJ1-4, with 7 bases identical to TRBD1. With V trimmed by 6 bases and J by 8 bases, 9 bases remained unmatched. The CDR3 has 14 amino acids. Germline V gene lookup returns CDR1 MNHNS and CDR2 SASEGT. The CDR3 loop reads CASSPTGQFEKLFF. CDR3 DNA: TGTGCCAGCAGCCCCACGGGACAGTTCGAAAAACTGTTTTTT.

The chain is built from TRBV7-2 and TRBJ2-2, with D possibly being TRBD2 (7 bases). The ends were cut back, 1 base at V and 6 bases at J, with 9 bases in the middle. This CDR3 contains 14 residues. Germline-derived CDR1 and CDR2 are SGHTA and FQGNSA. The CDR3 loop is CASSLEGGAGELFF. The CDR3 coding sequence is TGTGCCAGCAGCTTAGAAGGGGGGGCCGGGGAGCTGTTTTTT.

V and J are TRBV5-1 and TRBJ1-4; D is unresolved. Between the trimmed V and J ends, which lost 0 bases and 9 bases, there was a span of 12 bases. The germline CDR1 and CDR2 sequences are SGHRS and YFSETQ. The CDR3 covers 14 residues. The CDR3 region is CASSLGQSVKKLFF. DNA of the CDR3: TGCGCCAGCAGCTTGGGGCAGTCAGTCAAAAAACTGTTTTTT.

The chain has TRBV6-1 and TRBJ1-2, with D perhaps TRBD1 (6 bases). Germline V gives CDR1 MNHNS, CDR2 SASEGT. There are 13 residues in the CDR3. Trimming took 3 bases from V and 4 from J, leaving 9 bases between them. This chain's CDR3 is CASSEYRVYGYTF. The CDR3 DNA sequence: TGTGCCAGCAGTGAGTACAGGGTCTATGGCTACACCTTC.

The DNA for the CDR3 is TGTGCCTGGAGTGTACTAAGGGGGAATGAGCAGTTCTTC. Amino acids: CAWSVLRGNEQFF. The chain employs TRBV30 and TRBJ2-1; a possible D gene is TRBD1 (6 bases). The CDR3 contains 13 residues. Trimming stripped 0 bases from V and 7 bases from J, with 10 bases between. Looked up from germline, CDR1 is GTSNPN and CDR2 is SVGIG (reference sequence).

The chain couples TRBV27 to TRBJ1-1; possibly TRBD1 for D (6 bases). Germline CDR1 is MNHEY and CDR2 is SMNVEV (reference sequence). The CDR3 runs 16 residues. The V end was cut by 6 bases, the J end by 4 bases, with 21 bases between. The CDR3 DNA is TGTGCCAGCAGCATGTTCGGGGGGGGCCGGGGCACTGAAGCTTTCTTT. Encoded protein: CASSMFGGGRGTEAFF.

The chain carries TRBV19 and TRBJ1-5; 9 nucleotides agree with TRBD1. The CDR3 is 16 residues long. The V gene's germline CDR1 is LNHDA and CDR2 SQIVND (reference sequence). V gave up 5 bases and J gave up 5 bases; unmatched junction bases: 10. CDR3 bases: TGTGCCAGTAGTTATGGGGAACGGACAGGGGATCAGCCCCAGCATTTT. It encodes CASSYGERTGDQPQHF.

DNA for the CDR3: TGTGCCAGCAGCCTTAGACAGCGAACCTCCTACGAGCAGTACTTC. Its protein product is CASSLRQRTSYEQYF. The rearrangement links TRBV7-6 to TRBJ2-7; D is perhaps TRBD1 (5 bases). The CDR3 loop spans 15 amino acids. V shed 5 bases and J shed 0 bases, with 14 bases lying between them. Germline V gives CDR1 SGHVS, CDR2 FNYEAQ.

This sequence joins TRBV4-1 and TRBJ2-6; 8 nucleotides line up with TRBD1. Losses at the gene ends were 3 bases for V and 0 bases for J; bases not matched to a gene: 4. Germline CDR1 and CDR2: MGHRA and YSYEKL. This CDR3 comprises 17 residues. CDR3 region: CASSHAQGVSGANVLTF. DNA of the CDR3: TGCGCCAGCAGCCACGCACAGGGGGTCTCTGGGGCCAACGTCCTGACTTTC.

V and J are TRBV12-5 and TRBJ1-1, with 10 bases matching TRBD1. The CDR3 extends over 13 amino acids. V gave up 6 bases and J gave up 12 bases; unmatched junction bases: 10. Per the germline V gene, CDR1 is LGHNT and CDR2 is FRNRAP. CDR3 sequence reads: CASGPKPGQGTFF. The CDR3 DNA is TGTGCTAGTGGCCCAAAACCGGGACAGGGGACTTTCTTT.

The CDR3 is CASSEGDPYEQYF. CDR3 coding DNA: TGTGCCAGCAGCGAGGGGGACCCCTACGAGCAGTACTTC. This chain uses TRBV9 with TRBJ2-7; a possible D gene is TRBD1 (6 bases). The ends were cut back, 3 bases at V and 2 bases at J, with 9 bases in the middle. CDR1 and CDR2 from the germline V gene are SGDLS and YYNGEE. The CDR3 totals 13 residues. The whole variable domain, filled in from reference TRBV9 and TRBJ2-7, reads DSGVTQTPKHLITATGQRVTLRCSPRSGDLSVYWYQQSLDQGLQFLIQYYNGEERAKGNILERFSAQQFPDLHSELNLSSLELGDSALYFCASSEGDPYEQYFGPGTRLTVT.

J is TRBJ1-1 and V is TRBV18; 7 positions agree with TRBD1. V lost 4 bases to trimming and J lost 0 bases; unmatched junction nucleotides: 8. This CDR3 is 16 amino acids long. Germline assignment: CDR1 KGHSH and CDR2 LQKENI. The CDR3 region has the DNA TGTGCCAGCTCACGACAGGGCACGGGGATGAACACTGAAGCTTTCTTT. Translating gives CASSRQGTGMNTEAFF.

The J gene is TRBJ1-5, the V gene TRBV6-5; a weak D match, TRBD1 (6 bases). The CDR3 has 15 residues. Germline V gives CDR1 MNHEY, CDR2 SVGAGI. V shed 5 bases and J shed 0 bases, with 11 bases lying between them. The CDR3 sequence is CASSGTGTSNQPQHF. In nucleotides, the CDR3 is TGTGCCAGCAGTGGTACAGGGACTAGCAATCAGCCCCAGCATTTT.

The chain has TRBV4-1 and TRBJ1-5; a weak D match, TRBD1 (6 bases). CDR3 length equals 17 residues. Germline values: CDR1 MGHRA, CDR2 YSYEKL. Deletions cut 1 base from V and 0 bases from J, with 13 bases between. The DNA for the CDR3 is TGCGCCAGCAGCCAAGGGGTGAGGGGGAGTAGCAATCAGCCCCAGCATTTT. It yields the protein CASSQGVRGSSNQPQHF.

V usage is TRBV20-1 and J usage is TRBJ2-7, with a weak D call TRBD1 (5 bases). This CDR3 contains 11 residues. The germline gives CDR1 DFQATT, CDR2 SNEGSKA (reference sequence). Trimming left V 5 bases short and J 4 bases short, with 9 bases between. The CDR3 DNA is TGCAGTGCTTCTCCAGGGTACGAGCAGTACTTC. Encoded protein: CSASPGYEQYF.

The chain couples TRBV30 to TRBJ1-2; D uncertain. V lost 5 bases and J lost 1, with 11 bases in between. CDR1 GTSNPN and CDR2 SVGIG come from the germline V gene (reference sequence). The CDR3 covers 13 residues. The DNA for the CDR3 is TGTGCCTGGTCCGCGGGTTTTAACTATGGCTACACCTTC. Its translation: CAWSAGFNYGYTF.

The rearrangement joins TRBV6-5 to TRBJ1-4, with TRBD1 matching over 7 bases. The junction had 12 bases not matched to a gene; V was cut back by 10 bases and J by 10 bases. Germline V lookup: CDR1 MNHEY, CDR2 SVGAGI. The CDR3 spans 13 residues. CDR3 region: CATGRQGSGKLFF. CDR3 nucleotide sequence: TGTGCCACCGGGAGACAGGGCAGTGGAAAACTGTTTTTT.

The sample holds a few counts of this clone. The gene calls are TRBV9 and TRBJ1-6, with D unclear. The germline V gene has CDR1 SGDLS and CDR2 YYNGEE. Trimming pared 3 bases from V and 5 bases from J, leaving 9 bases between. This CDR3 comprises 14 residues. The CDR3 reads CASSGRSNNSPLHF. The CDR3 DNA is TGTGCCAGCAGCGGTAGGAGCAATAATTCACCCCTCCACTTT.